The present TCR beta chain was sequenced within a study of T cell responses to AZD1222 COVID-19 vaccine. A note on this clone: Its target is unknown.

V was pared by 1 base and J by 5 bases, with 5 bases of the junction left unmatched. This CDR3 contains 16 residues. CDR1 is MNHNS and CDR2 is SASEGT in the germline V gene. TCRdb's copy holds only in-frame clones and misses some; the assay was immunoSEQ multiplex PCR. The table includes roughly 140,000 clones, roughly nine tenths detected once. Study findings and constraints: Baseline testing showed seropositivity in only five to seven AZD1222 recipients. Of spike-specific TCRs, nearly half reportedly target regions left unmutated in variants. Repertoire sampling happened only post peak T cell response. Among vaccine-associated CD4 TCRs, coverage spanned spike, with dominance at 160-218 and 743-854.

This receptor was identified in an adult in good health. V and J are TRBV6-1 and TRBJ1-4, with 9 bases lining up with TRBD1. This specimen was peripheral blood, taken on day 0 of AZD1222 vaccination. The CDR3 DNA reads TGTGCCAGCAGTGAAGAAGCAGGACAGGGGAATGAAAAACTGTTTTTT. It translates to CASSEEAGQGNEKLFF.